This T cell receptor beta chain was captured by sequencing in a study of blood T cell repertoires in COVID-19. Clones were read by immunoSEQ multiplex PCR, and TCRdb kept only the in-frame ones, dropping some. The sample has about 400,000 clones, around 84% seen once. V lost 2 bases and J 1 base, leaving 8 bases between the germline ends. Per the germline V gene, CDR1 is SGHRS and CDR2 is YFSETQ. This CDR3 contains 14 residues. The chain recombines TRBV5-1 with TRBJ2-3, with D possibly matching TRBD2 (5 bases). The sequence came from a human donor in a cohort sampled during active COVID-19. Sequenced: peripheral blood. This CDR3 is CASSLRAGTDTQYF. Written as DNA, the CDR3 is TGCGCCAGCAGCTTAAGAGCGGGCACAGATACGCAGTATTTT.